This T cell receptor beta chain was identified during a study of regulatory T cells in long-lasting Graves disease. According to the study, TCR beta libraries were built with iRepertoire HTBI primers and CDR3-region Arm-PCR. Each CDR3 protein is one row after TCRdb ran MiXCR on the multiplex PCR reads. This repertoire shows approximately 470,000 distinct CDR3 sequences, roughly 17% found once; its top ten account for less than 15%. CDR3 length: 15 amino acids. V shed 6 bases and J shed 2 bases, with 14 bases lying between them. The V gene's germline CDR1 is MDHEN and CDR2 SYDVKM. This clonotype was counted ten times or more. Antigen unknown. Study conclusions and caveats: Favoring TRBV28, TRBJ1-2 and TRBJ2-5 was a feature seen in persistent disease.

Described time point: newly diagnosed GD, antithyroid drugs for less than 3 months. TCR sequences were obtained from RNA taken from PBMCs. A further study also used this sample, focusing on T cells in Graves' hyperthyroidism and ophthalmopathy.

The sample in question was peripheral blood mononuclear cells (PBMCs), obtained at new diagnosis, from a patient treated with antithyroid drugs. The sequence was obtained from a man aged 40-50 years with Graves disease. The V and J genes are TRBV28 and TRBJ1-5, with D perhaps TRBD1 (5 bases). The CDR3 sequence: CASSYWPGGNQPQHF. CDR3 nucleotide sequence: TGTGCCAGCAGCTATTGGCCGGGGGGCAATCAGCCCCAGCATTTT.